This T cell receptor beta chain appears in the sequencing data of a study of blood T cells in healthy people across ages. There are a few counts of this clonotype. CDR1 DFQATT and CDR2 SNEGSKA come from the germline V gene (reference sequence). V trimming: 6 bases; J trimming: 8 bases; junction bases outside the gene matches: 7. This CDR3 contains 13 residues. A second PCR, run for about 6 to 11 cycles, used a sample-barcoded 5' primer plus a J-beta primer mix. TCRdb itself ran the 5' RACE reads through MiXCR, one entry per CDR3 protein. Here the sample spans roughly 680,000 distinct CDR3 sequences, around a fifth being singletons.

This TCR was recovered from a man between 65 and 80 years old in good health. The chain employs TRBV20-1 and TRBJ1-2; 12 bases fit TRBD1. Sequenced: blood. The DNA for the CDR3 is TGCAGTGCAACGGGACAGGGGGCTTGGGGCTACACCTTC. Protein product: CSATGQGAWGYTF.